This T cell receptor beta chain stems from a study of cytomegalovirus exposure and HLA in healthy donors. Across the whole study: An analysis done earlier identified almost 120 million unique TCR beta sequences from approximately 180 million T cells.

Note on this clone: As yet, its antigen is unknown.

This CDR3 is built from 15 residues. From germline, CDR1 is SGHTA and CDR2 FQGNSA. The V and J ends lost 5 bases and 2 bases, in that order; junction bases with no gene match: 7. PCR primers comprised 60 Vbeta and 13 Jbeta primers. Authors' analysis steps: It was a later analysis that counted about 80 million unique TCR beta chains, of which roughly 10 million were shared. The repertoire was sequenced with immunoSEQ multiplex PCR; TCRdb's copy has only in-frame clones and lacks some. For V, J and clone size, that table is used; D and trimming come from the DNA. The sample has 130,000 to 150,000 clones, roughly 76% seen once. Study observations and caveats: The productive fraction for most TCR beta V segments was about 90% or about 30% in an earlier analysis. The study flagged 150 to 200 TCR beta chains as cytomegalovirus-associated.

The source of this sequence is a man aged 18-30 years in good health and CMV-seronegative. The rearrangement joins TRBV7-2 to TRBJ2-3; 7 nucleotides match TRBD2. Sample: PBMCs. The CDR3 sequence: CASSREGLYTDTQYF. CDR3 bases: TGTGCCAGCAGCAGGGAGGGACTATACACAGATACGCAGTATTTT.